This is a list of T cell receptor beta chains from one sample in a study of T-cell reconstitution after alpha-beta-depleted transplantation in children. TCRdb re-called the PCR reads with MiXCR, one entry per CDR3 protein. This sample yields fewer than 550,000 distinct CDR3 sequences, of which 11% are seen a single time; around 13% belongs to the top ten. The sequenced sample was PBMCs, mostly from graft donor cells, obtained 180 days after TCRalphabeta/CD19-depleted stem cell transplant. All receptors derive from a female patient aged 2-10 years who had a stem cell transplant for aplastic anemia, so the T cells may come from the graft donor. Both conserved end residues are part of each CDR3. Fields, in order: clone size, D gene, J gene, V gene, CDR3 DNA, CDR3 protein. D genes are given only for firm matches. The listing skips clone size in some rows; elsewhere it reads once, few, many or a size class.

clone size: few
D gene: TRBD2
J gene: TRBJ2-5
V gene: TRBV5-1
CDR3 DNA: TGCGCCAGCAGCCAACGACTAGCGGGAGGTTGGGAGACCCAGTACTTC
CDR3 protein: CASSQRLAGGWETQYF

clone size: few
D gene: .
J gene: TRBJ2-1
V gene: TRBV6-2/TRBV6-3
CDR3 DNA: TGTGCCAGCAGTTACTGGCTAGCGCTTGATGGGAGCAATGAGCAGTTCTTC
CDR3 protein: CASSYWLALDGSNEQFF

clone size: few
D gene: TRBD1
J gene: TRBJ2-5
V gene: TRBV3-1
CDR3 DNA: TGTGCCAGCAGCCCAGGGGGGACAGGGGAGCAAGAGACCCAGTACTTC
CDR3 protein: CASSPGGTGEQETQYF

clone size: few
D gene: TRBD2
J gene: TRBJ2-1
V gene: TRBV4-3
CDR3 DNA: TGCGCCAGCAGCCCAGTTCTAGCGGGAGGTTCCTACAATGAGCAGTTCTTC
CDR3 protein: CASSPVLAGGSYNEQFF

clone size: .
D gene: TRBD1
J gene: TRBJ2-1
V gene: TRBV28
CDR3 DNA: TGTGCCAGCAGCCTCACAGGGGGCCCAGCCTACAATGAGCAGTTCTTC
CDR3 protein: CASSLTGGPAYNEQFF

clone size: many
D gene: .
J gene: TRBJ2-3
V gene: TRBV14
CDR3 DNA: TGTGCCAGCAGCCCAGGACGAACCTCTAGCACAGATACGCAGTATTTT
CDR3 protein: CASSPGRTSSTDTQYF

clone size: .
D gene: .
J gene: TRBJ2-7
V gene: TRBV7-2
CDR3 DNA: TGTGCCAGCAGCTTAGCTAGCCCTTCCTACGAGCAGTACTTC
CDR3 protein: CASSLASPSYEQYF

clone size: .
D gene: .
J gene: TRBJ2-2
V gene: TRBV7-6
CDR3 DNA: TGTGCCAGCAGCTCTCCGGGCCTCAACACCGGGGAGCTGTTTTTT
CDR3 protein: CASSSPGLNTGELFF

clone size: few
D gene: .
J gene: TRBJ1-1
V gene: TRBV27
CDR3 DNA: TGTGCCAGCAGAGAACGAAACACTGAAGCTTTCTTT
CDR3 protein: CASRERNTEAFF

clone size: .
D gene: TRBD2
J gene: TRBJ2-3
V gene: TRBV9
CDR3 DNA: TGTGCCAGCAGCTCACGGCTCGGGACTTCGGGGGGGAGAGACACGCAGTATTTT
CDR3 protein: CASSSRLGTSGGRDTQYF

clone size: few
D gene: .
J gene: TRBJ1-3
V gene: TRBV6-1
CDR3 DNA: TGTGCCAGCAGCCCCCGGGTAGGACCCTACTCTGGAAACACCATATATTTT
CDR3 protein: CASSPRVGPYSGNTIYF

clone size: few
D gene: .
J gene: TRBJ1-5
V gene: TRBV18
CDR3 DNA: TGTGCCAGCTCACCCGGACGGCATCAGCCCCAGCATTTT
CDR3 protein: CASSPGRHQPQHF

clone size: many
D gene: TRBD1
J gene: TRBJ1-1
V gene: TRBV10-3
CDR3 DNA: TGTGCCATCATACCCGACAGGGATACTGAAGCTTTCTTT
CDR3 protein: CAIIPDRDTEAFF

clone size: .
D gene: TRBD2
J gene: TRBJ2-7
V gene: TRBV20-1
CDR3 DNA: TGCAGTGCTAGAGCCCCCCGACTAGCGGGACAATACGAGCAGTACTTC
CDR3 protein: CSARAPRLAGQYEQYF

clone size: few
D gene: .
J gene: TRBJ2-2
V gene: TRBV20-1
CDR3 DNA: TGCAGTGCTAGCCGCGCCGCGAACACCGGGGAGCTGTTTTTT
CDR3 protein: CSASRAANTGELFF

clone size: few
D gene: TRBD1
J gene: TRBJ2-7
V gene: TRBV27
CDR3 DNA: TGTGCCAGCAGTTCCGTTGACAGGGGTGGCCGCGAGCAGTACTTC
CDR3 protein: CASSSVDRGGREQYF

clone size: many
D gene: .
J gene: TRBJ1-1
V gene: TRBV12-3/TRBV12-4
CDR3 DNA: TGTGCCGGGAAAGGGGAGGGGAGGACTGAAGCTTTCTTT
CDR3 protein: CAGKGEGRTEAFF

clone size: .
D gene: TRBD2
J gene: TRBJ2-5
V gene: TRBV11-3
CDR3 DNA: TGTGCCAGCAGCTTAGAAGTGGGGCTAGCGGGAGATGAGACCCAGTACTTC
CDR3 protein: CASSLEVGLAGDETQYF

clone size: many
D gene: .
J gene: TRBJ1-3
V gene: TRBV5-1
CDR3 DNA: TGCGCCAGCAGCTTGGGATCTGGAAACACCATATATTTT
CDR3 protein: CASSLGSGNTIYF

clone size: few
D gene: .
J gene: TRBJ2-5
V gene: TRBV4-3
CDR3 DNA: TGCGCCAGCAGCCAATTGGTATCCAGGGAGCAAGAAGAGACCCAGTACTTC
CDR3 protein: CASSQLVSREQEETQYF

clone size: .
D gene: .
J gene: TRBJ1-3
V gene: TRBV7-3
CDR3 DNA: TGTGCCAGCAGCCCGTCCGAACCATTTCCTAATCGAAACACCATATATTTT
CDR3 protein: CASSPSEPFPNRNTIYF

clone size: many
D gene: .
J gene: TRBJ2-1
V gene: TRBV5-1
CDR3 DNA: TGCGCCAGCAGCAACGGGAGCTCCTACAATGAGCAGTTCTTC
CDR3 protein: CASSNGSSYNEQFF

clone size: few
D gene: TRBD2
J gene: TRBJ2-1
V gene: TRBV29-1
CDR3 DNA: TGCAGCGTTGATTACGGGCGGGAGGGCCTTTACAATGAGCAGTTCTTC
CDR3 protein: CSVDYGREGLYNEQFF

clone size: few
D gene: .
J gene: TRBJ1-4
V gene: TRBV21-1
CDR3 DNA: TGTGCCAGCAGCTTTCGACGGACAGGGGTAAATGAAAAACTGTTTTTT
CDR3 protein: CASSFRRTGVNEKLFF

clone size: .
D gene: TRBD2
J gene: TRBJ2-3
V gene: TRBV28
CDR3 DNA: TGTGCCAGCAGCCTCAGACTAGCCCCTAAAACGGATACGCAGTATTTT
CDR3 protein: CASSLRLAPKTDTQYF

clone size: .
D gene: .
J gene: TRBJ1-2
V gene: TRBV29-1
CDR3 DNA: TGCAGCGGGAAAGACGGAAGTGGCGGCTACACCTTC
CDR3 protein: CSGKDGSGGYTF

clone size: .
D gene: TRBD1
J gene: TRBJ1-1
V gene: TRBV25-1
CDR3 DNA: TGTGCCAGCAGACCACAGGGGATGGACACTGAAGCTTTCTTT
CDR3 protein: CASRPQGMDTEAFF

clone size: .
D gene: TRBD1
J gene: TRBJ2-7
V gene: TRBV5-1
CDR3 DNA: TGCGCCAGCAGCTCTACGGGACAGATCTACGAGCAGTACTTC
CDR3 protein: CASSSTGQIYEQYF

clone size: few
D gene: .
J gene: TRBJ2-7
V gene: TRBV7-2
CDR3 DNA: TGTGCCAGCAGCTTAGAAAAGCTCGCTAGTGGGGAGCAGTACTTC
CDR3 protein: CASSLEKLASGEQYF

clone size: few
D gene: TRBD1
J gene: TRBJ2-1
V gene: TRBV6-1
CDR3 DNA: TGTGCCAGCAAACCGGGACAGAGGTACAATGAGCAGTTCTTC
CDR3 protein: CASKPGQRYNEQFF

clone size: few
D gene: TRBD1
J gene: TRBJ1-5
V gene: TRBV12-3/TRBV12-4
CDR3 DNA: TGTGCCAGCAGTTTAGTGGGACAGGGGTATCAGCCCCAGCATTTT
CDR3 protein: CASSLVGQGYQPQHF

clone size: .
D gene: .
J gene: TRBJ2-5
V gene: TRBV5-1
CDR3 DNA: TGCGCCAGCAGCAACTTTTCACAGACCTTTCAAGAGACCCAGTACTTC
CDR3 protein: CASSNFSQTFQETQYF

clone size: .
D gene: TRBD1
J gene: TRBJ1-1
V gene: TRBV20-1
CDR3 DNA: TGCAGTGCTACCGCCGATCCGGGACAGGGGACTGAAGCTTTCTTT
CDR3 protein: CSATADPGQGTEAFF

clone size: .
D gene: .
J gene: TRBJ2-4
V gene: TRBV4-3
CDR3 DNA: TGCGCCAGCAGCCAAGATCCCCTAGCGAGACTTCCCCCGAGACAGTACTTC
CDR3 protein: CASSQDPLARLPPRQYF

clone size: .
D gene: .
J gene: TRBJ2-1
V gene: TRBV11-2
CDR3 DNA: TGTGCCAGCAGCTTAGGGCAAGTGGTCATCAATGAGCAGTTCTTC
CDR3 protein: CASSLGQVVINEQFF

clone size: .
D gene: .
J gene: TRBJ2-1
V gene: TRBV4-1
CDR3 DNA: TGCGCCAGCAGCGACGACAGGCTATCCCACTCCTACAATGAGCAGTTCTTC
CDR3 protein: CASSDDRLSHSYNEQFF

clone size: few
D gene: .
J gene: TRBJ1-4
V gene: TRBV5-4
CDR3 DNA: TGTGCCAGCAGCCTACAGAGAACTAATGAAAAACTGTTTTTT
CDR3 protein: CASSLQRTNEKLFF

clone size: few
D gene: TRBD1
J gene: TRBJ2-3
V gene: TRBV6-5
CDR3 DNA: TGTGCCAGCAGTTACTCGGTGTGGACAGGGGGAGGCACAGATACGCAGTATTTT
CDR3 protein: CASSYSVWTGGGTDTQYF

clone size: .
D gene: .
J gene: TRBJ2-5
V gene: TRBV7-2
CDR3 DNA: TGTGCCAGCAGTTACGTCCGGAGGGAGACCCAGTACTTC
CDR3 protein: CASSYVRRETQYF

clone size: .
D gene: TRBD1
J gene: TRBJ1-1
V gene: TRBV19
CDR3 DNA: TGTGCCAGTAGTGCCGGACAGGGTATGGCCACTGAAGCTTTCTTT
CDR3 protein: CASSAGQGMATEAFF

clone size: .
D gene: TRBD2
J gene: TRBJ2-1
V gene: TRBV27
CDR3 DNA: TGTGCCAGCAGTCCACGTAGCGGGAGGCCCTCCAATGAGCAGTTCTTC
CDR3 protein: CASSPRSGRPSNEQFF